What follows is one T cell receptor beta chain and its context. The antigen remains undetermined. Germline lookup yields CDR1 KGHSH and CDR2 LQKENI. There are 13 residues in the CDR3. 5'RACE template switching with UMIs generated TCR beta cDNA. TCRdb reanalyzed the 5' RACE reads and collapses them to one entry per CDR3 protein, without DNA. Its table records roughly 430,000 distinct CDR3 sequences. The data derive from a study of T cells expressing NK-cell markers. Across the study: Sorted CD3+CD56-NKG2C+, CD3+CD56+NKG2C+ and CD3+CD56+NKG2C- T cells supplied the TCR beta repertoires. Study observations and caveats: Whether expanded NKG2C+ T cell clones were HCMV-specific remained unclear. Dominance of the CD3+CD56-NKG2C+ fraction by these clonotypes also held in a handful of donors.

The clonotype comes from a woman aged 18-70 years in good health. The genes are TRBV18 and TRBJ2-5; as DNA is missing, the TRBD1 call by TCRdb cannot be tested. Sequencing was performed on blood T cells: a sorted CD56 or NKG2C T cell subset, CD4+ or CD8+ T cells, or bulk PBMC T cells (not recorded which). The chain's CDR3 is CASSTGIGETQYF.